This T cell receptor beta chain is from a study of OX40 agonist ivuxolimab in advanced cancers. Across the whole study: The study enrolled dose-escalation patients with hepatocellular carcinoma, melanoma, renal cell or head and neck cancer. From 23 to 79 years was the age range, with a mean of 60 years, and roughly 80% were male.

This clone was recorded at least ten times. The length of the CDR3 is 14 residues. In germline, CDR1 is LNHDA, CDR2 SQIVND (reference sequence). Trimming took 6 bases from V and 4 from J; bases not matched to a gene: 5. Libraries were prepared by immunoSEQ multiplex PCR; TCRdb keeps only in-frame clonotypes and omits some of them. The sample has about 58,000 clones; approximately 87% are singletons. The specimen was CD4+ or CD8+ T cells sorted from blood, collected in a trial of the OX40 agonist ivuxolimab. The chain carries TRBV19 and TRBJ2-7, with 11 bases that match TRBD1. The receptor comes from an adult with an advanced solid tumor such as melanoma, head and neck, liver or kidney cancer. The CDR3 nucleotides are TGTGCCAGTAGCACGGGACAGGGGGAATACGAGCAGTACTTC. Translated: CASSTGQGEYEQYF. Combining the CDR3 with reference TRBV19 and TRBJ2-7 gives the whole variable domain DGGITQSPKYLFRKEGQNVTLSCEQNLNHDAMYWYRQDPGQGLRLIYYSQIVNDFQKGDIAEGYSVSREKKESFPLTVTSAQKNPTAFYLCASSTGQGEYEQYFGPGTRLTVT.